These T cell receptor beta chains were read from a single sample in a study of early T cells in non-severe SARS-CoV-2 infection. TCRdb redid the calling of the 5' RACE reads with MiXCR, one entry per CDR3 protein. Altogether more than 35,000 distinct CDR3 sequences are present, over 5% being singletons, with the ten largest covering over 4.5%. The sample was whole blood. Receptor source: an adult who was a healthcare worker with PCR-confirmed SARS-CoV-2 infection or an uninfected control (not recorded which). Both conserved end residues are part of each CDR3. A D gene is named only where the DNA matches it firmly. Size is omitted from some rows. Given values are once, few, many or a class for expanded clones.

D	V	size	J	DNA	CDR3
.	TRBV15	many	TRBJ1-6	TGTGCCACCAGGTACGAATTGATGGATAATTCACCCCTCCACTTT	CATRYELMDNSPLHF
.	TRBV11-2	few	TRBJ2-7	TGTGCCAGCAGCTTAGGCGAGGAGTACGAGCAGTACTTC	CASSLGEEYEQYF
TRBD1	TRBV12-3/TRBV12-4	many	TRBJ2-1	TGTGCCAGCAGAGCCGGGACAGGGATAAATGAGCAGTTCTTC	CASRAGTGINEQFF
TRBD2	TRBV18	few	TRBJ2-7	TGTGCCAGCTCACGGTATGGGGACTATAATTCCTACGAGCAGTACTTC	CASSRYGDYNSYEQYF
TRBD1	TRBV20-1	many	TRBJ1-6	TGCAGTGCTACACCCGGGACAGAGTCTTCACCCCTCCACTTT	CSATPGTESSPLHF
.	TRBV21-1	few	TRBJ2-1	TGTGCCAGCCCTCCCCCGCGGGACAGGGTTTCGGATGAGCAGTTCTTC	CASPPPRDRVSDEQFF
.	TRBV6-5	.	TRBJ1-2	TGTGCCAGCAGTTTACAGTTTAACTATGGCTACACCTTC	CASSLQFNYGYTF
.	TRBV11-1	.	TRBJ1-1	TGTGCCAGCAGCCCCTCCGACGGAAACACTGAAGCTTTCTTT	CASSPSDGNTEAFF
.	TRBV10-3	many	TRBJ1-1	TGTGCCATCAGTACCAGAAACGAGGGGGACACTGAAGCTTTCTTT	CAISTRNEGDTEAFF
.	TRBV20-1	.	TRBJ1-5	TGCAGTGCTAGATCGGGGGGCAGGGGCCAGCCCCAGCATTTT	CSARSGGRGQPQHF
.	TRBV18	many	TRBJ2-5	TGTGCCAGCTCATCCCGGTCAGGGCAAGAGACCCAGTACTTC	CASSSRSGQETQYF
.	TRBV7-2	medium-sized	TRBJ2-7	TGTGCCAGCAGCTTAGCGGGAGCCTACGAGCAGTACTTC	CASSLAGAYEQYF
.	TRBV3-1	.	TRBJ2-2	TGTGCCAGCAGCCAAGGGGTACCGGGCGGCACCGGGGAGCTGTTTTTT	CASSQGVPGGTGELFF
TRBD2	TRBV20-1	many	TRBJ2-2	TGCAGTGCTAGAGATACTAGCGGGATGAACACCGGGGAGCTGTTTTTT	CSARDTSGMNTGELFF
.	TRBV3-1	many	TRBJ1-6	TGTGCCAGCAGCCAAGACCGTCGGGGGGGAAATTCACCCCTCCACTTT	CASSQDRRGGNSPLHF
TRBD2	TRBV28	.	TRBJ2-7	TGTGCCAGCTTAGGCCGGACTAGCGGGAGGGCCATAGGAGAGCAGTACTTC	CASLGRTSGRAIGEQYF
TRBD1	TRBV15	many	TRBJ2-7	TGTGCCACCAGCGGGGGACAGGGCGGGGTCTACGAGCAGTACTTC	CATSGGQGGVYEQYF
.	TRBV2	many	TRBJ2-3	TGTGCCAGCAGTGACCGGGCAGATACGCAGTATTTT	CASSDRADTQYF
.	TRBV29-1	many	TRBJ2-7	TGCAGCGTTGAAGATCCGGGTGCCTACGAGCAGTACTTC	CSVEDPGAYEQYF
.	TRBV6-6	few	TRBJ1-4	TGTGCCAGCAGTTACGGGGCAGGTTCGAATGAAGAACTGTTTTTT	CASSYGAGSNEELFF
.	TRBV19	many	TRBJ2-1	TGTGCCAGTAGTATGATAGCGGAAAATCTAATCCCCAACAATGAGCAGTTCTTC	CASSMIAENLIPNNEQFF
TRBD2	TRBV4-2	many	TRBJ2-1	TGTGCCAGCAGCCAAGATCGGGGACTAGACGGTTATAATGAGCAGTTCTTC	CASSQDRGLDGYNEQFF
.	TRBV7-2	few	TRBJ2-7	TGTGCCAGCAGCCAAGGAGGTGGTGTAACCTACGAGCAGTACTTC	CASSQGGGVTYEQYF
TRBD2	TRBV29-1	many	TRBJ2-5	TGCAGCGTTTACAAGCGGGAGCAAGAGACCCAGTACTTC	CSVYKREQETQYF
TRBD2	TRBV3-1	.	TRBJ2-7	TGTGCCAGCAGCCAAAGCGGGATCGGCGAGCAGTACTTC	CASSQSGIGEQYF
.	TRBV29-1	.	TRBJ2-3	TGCAGCGCCGGACAAGCGGCCACAGATACGCAGTATTTT	CSAGQAATDTQYF
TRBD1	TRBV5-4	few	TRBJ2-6	TGTGCCAGCAGCTTGGCCTGGACAGGGTCCGCTGGGGCCAACGTCCTGACTTTC	CASSLAWTGSAGANVLTF
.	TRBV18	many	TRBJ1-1	TGTGCCAGCTCACCCCCTGACACCTGGAACACTGAAGCTTTCTTT	CASSPPDTWNTEAFF
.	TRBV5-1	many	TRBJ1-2	TGCGCCAGCAGCGCAGGGTCGAGCGGGAATGGCTACACCTTC	CASSAGSSGNGYTF
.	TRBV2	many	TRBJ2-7	TGTGCCAGCAGTCTAACCTCCTACGAGCAGTACTTC	CASSLTSYEQYF
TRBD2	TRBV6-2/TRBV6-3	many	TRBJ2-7	TGTGCCAGCAAGGCTAGCGGGAGGTACGAGCAGTACTTC	CASKASGRYEQYF
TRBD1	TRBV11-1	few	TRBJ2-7	TGTGCCAGCAGCCCACGACAGGGCAGGTACGAGCAGTACTTC	CASSPRQGRYEQYF
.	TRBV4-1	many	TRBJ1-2	TGCGCCAGCAGCCAAGAAGGGCAGGGACTCTATGGCTACACCTTC	CASSQEGQGLYGYTF
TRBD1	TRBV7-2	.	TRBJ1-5	TGTGCCAGCAGCGTCGACAGGGGAAATCAGCCCCAGCATTTT	CASSVDRGNQPQHF
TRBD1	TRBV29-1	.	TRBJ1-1	TGCAGCGTTGATCTCCCGGGACAGCGGGAAGCTTTCTTT	CSVDLPGQREAFF
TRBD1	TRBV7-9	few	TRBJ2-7	TGTGCCAGCAGCCAAACAGGGGGCCTTTCCTACGAGCAGTACTTC	CASSQTGGLSYEQYF
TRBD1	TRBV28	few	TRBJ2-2	TGTGCCAGTCTTACCGGGACAGGGGGCCCCGGGGAGCTGTTTTTT	CASLTGTGGPGELFF
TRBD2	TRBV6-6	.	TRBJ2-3	TGTGCCAGCAGTTACGTGGGGAGGGGCACAGATACGCAGTATTTT	CASSYVGRGTDTQYF
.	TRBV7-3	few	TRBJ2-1	TGTGCCAGCAGCCACGCCCATGAGCAGTTCTTC	CASSHAHEQFF
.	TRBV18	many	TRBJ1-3	TGTGCCAGCTCAACTGCTTCCCCCGGAGGGGGCTCTGGAAACACCATATATTTT	CASSTASPGGGSGNTIYF
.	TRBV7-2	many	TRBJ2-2	TGTGCCAGCAGCTTCCTCAGTTCCACCGGGGAGCTGTTTTTT	CASSFLSSTGELFF